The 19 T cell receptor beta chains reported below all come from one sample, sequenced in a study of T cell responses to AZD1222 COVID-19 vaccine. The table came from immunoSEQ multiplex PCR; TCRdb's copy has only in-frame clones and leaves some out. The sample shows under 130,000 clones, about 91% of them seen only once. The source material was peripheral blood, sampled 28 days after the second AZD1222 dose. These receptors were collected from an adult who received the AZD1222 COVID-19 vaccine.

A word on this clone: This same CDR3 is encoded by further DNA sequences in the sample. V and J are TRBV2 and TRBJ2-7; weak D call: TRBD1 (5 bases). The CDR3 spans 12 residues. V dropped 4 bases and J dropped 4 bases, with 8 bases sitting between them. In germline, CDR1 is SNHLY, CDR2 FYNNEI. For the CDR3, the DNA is TGTGCCAGCAGTGGCCAGGGTTACGAGCAGTACTTC. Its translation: CASSGQGYEQYF.

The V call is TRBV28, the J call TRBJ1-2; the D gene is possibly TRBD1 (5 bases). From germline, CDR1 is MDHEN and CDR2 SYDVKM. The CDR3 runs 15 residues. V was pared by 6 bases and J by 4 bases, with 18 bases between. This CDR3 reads CASSPSGVWLYGYTF. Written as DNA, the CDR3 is TGTGCCAGCAGCCCCTCGGGGGTCTGGCTCTATGGCTACACCTTC.

The CDR3, as DNA: TGTGCCAGCAGCTTAGAGTTGTCAGGGGAAAAACTGTTTTTT. This sequence encodes CASSLELSGEKLFF. The V call is TRBV7-2, the J call TRBJ1-4; D possibly corresponds to TRBD1 (5 bases). Trimming shortened V by 1 base and J by 8 bases, and 11 bases separated the two germline ends. Germline CDR1 SGHTA, CDR2 FQGNSA. CDR3 length: 14 residues. Together with reference TRBV7-2 and TRBJ1-4, the CDR3 gives the full variable domain: GAGVSQSPSNKVTEKGKDVELRCDPISGHTALYWYRQSLGQGLEFLIYFQGNSAPDKSGLPSDRFSAERTGGSVSTLTIQRTQQEDSAVYLCASSLELSGEKLFFGSGTQLSVL.

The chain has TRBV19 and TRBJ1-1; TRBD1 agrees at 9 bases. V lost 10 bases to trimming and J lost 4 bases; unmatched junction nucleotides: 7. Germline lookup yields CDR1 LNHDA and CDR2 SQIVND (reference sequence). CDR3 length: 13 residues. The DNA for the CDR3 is TGTGCCACATCGGACAGGGGAGGCACTGAAGCTTTCTTT. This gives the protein CATSDRGGTEAFF.

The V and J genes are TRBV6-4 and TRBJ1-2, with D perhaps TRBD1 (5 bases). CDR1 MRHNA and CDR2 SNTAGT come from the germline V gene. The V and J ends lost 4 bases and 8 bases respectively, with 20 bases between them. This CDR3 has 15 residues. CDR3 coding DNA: TGTGCCAGCAGTGGGGACCCCGGACGGCCTCGGGGCTACACCTTC. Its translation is CASSGDPGRPRGYTF.

CDR3 bases: TGTGCCAGCAGCGAAACAGGCTCTGGGGCCAACGTCCTGACTTTC. Translating gives CASSETGSGANVLTF. V is TRBV28 and J is TRBJ2-6, with D possibly being TRBD1 (5 bases). The CDR3 length is 15 residues. CDR1 and CDR2 (germline): MDHEN, SYDVKM. V was pared by 6 bases and J by 0 bases, with 9 bases between.

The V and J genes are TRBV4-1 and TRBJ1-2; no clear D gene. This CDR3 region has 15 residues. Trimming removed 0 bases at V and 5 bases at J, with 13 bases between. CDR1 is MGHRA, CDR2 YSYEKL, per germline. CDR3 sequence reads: CASSQDGSLGYGYTF. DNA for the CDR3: TGCGCCAGCAGCCAAGATGGGAGTTTAGGGTATGGCTACACCTTC.

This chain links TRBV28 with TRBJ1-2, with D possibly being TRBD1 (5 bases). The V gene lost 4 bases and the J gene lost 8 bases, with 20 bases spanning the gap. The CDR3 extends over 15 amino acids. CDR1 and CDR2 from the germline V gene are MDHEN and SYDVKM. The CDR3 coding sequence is TGTGCCAGCAGTTCGGGGTCGGGGACCGTGTCGGGCTACACCTTC. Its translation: CASSSGSGTVSGYTF.

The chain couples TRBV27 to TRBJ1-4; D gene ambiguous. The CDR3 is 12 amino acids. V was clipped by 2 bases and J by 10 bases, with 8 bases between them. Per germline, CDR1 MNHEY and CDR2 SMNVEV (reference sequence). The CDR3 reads CASSLEGGKLFF. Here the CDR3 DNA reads TGTGCCAGCAGTTTAGAGGGTGGAAAACTGTTTTTT. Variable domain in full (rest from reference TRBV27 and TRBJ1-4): EAQVTQNPRYLITVTGKKLTVTCSQNMNHEYMSWYRQDPGLGLRQIYYSMNVEVTDKGDVPEGYKVSRKEKRNFPLILESPSPNQTSLYFCASSLEGGKLFFGSGTQLSVL.

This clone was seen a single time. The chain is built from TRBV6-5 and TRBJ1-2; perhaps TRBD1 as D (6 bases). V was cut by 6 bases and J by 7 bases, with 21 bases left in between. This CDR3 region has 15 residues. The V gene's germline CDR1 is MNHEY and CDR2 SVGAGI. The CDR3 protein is CASRLHRDTPLGYTF. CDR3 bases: TGTGCCAGCAGATTACATCGGGACACCCCCCTTGGCTACACCTTC.

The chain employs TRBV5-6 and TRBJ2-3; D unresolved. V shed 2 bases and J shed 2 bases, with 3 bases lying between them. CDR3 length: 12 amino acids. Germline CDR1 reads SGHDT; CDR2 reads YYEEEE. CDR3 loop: CASSLNTDTQYF. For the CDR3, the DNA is TGTGCCAGCAGCTTAAACACAGATACGCAGTATTTT.

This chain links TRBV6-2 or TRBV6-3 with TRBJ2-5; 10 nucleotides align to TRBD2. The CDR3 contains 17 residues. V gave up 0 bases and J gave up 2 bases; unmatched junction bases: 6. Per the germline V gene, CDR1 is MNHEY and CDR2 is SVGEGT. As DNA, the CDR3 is TGTGCCAGCAGTTACTCGATCACAGCGGGAGGGCAAGAGACCCAGTACTTC. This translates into CASSYSITAGGQETQYF.

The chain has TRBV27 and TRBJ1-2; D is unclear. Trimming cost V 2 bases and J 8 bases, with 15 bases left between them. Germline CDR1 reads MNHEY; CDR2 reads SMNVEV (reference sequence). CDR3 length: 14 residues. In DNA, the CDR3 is TGTGCCAGCAGTTTAGCCGATTCCTGGGAGGGCTACACCTTC. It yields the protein CASSLADSWEGYTF.

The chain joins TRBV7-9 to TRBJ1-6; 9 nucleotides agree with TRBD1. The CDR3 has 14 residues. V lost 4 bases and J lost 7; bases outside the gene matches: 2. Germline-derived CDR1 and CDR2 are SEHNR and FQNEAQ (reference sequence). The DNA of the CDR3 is TGTGCCAGCAGCTGGGGACAGGGAAATTCACCCCTCCACTTT. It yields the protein CASSWGQGNSPLHF.

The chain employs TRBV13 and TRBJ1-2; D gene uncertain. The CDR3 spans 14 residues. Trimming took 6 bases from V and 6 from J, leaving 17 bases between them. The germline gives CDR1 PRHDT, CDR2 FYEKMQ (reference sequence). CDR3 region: CASRFRWRLDGYTF. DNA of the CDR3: TGTGCCAGCAGATTCCGTTGGAGGTTAGATGGCTACACCTTC.

The CDR3 sequence: CASSERQRAGEQYF. As DNA, the CDR3 is TGTGCCAGCAGTGAACGACAAAGAGCGGGCGAGCAGTACTTC. This chain joins TRBV27 and TRBJ2-7; D is perhaps TRBD2 (6 bases). The germline CDR1 and CDR2 sequences are MNHEY and SMNVEV (reference sequence). Between the trimmed V and J ends, which lost 5 bases and 6 bases, there was a span of 17 bases. CDR3 length equals 14 residues.

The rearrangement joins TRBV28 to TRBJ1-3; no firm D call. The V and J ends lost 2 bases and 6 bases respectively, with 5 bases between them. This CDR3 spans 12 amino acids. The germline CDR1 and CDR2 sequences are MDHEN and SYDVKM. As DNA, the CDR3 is TGTGCCAGCAGTTTAAGCGAAAACACCATATATTTT. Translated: CASSLSENTIYF.

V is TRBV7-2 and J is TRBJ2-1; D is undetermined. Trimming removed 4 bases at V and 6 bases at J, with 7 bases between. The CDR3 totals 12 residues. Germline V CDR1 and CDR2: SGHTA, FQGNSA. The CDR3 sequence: CASSSRANEQFF. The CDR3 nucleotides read TGTGCCAGCAGCTCCCGAGCCAATGAGCAGTTCTTC.

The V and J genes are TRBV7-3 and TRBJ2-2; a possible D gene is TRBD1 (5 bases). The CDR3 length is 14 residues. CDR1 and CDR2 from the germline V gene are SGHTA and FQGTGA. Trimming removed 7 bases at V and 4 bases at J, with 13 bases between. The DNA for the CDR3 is TGTGCCAGCACGACAGCTTCGTCCACCGGGGAGCTGTTTTTT. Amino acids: CASTTASSTGELFF. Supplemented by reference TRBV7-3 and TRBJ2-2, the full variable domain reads GAGVSQTPSNKVTEKGKYVELRCDPISGHTALYWYRQSLGQGPEFLIYFQGTGAADDSGLPNDRFFAVRPEGSVSTLKIQRTERGDSAVYLCASTTASSTGELFFGEGSRLTVL.